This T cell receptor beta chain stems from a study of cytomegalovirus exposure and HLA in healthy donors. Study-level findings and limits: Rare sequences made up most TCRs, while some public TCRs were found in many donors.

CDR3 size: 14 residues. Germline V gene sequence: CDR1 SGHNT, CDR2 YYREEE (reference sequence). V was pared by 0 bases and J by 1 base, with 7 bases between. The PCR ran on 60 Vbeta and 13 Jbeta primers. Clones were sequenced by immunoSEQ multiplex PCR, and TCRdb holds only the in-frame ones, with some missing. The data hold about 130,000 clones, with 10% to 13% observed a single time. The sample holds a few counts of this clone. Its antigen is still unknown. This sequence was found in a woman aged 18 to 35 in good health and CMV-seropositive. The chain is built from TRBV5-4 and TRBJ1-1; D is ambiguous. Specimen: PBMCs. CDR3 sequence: CASSLEAGNTEAFF. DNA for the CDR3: TGTGCCAGCAGCTTGGAGGCGGGGAACACTGAAGCTTTCTTT.